These 15 T cell receptor beta chains were sequenced from one sample in a study of beta chain features in type 1 diabetes. All of the isolated RNA was reverse transcribed, so expressed TCRB transcripts were sequenced. Measured with immunoSEQ multiplex PCR; TCRdb has only the in-frame clones, and not every one. The table includes some 500,000 clones, roughly an eighth detected once. Sequenced material: naive CD4+ T cells from blood. Every receptor here comes from a woman aged 18-35 years in good health.

V usage is TRBV7-9 and J usage is TRBJ1-2; TRBD1 matches at 8 bases. V shed 5 bases, J shed 6 bases, and the junction held 11 bases outside the gene matches. Per germline, CDR1 SEHNR and CDR2 FQNEAQ (reference sequence). The CDR3 is 15 amino acids. The CDR3 DNA follows: TGTGCCAGCAGCCCCCAATCCTGGACAGGGAATGGCTACACCTTC. Encoded protein: CASSPQSWTGNGYTF. Based on the CDR3 plus reference TRBV7-9 and TRBJ1-2, the full variable domain is DTGVSQNPRHKITKRGQNVTFRCDPISEHNRLYWYRQTLGQGPEFLTYFQNEAQLEKSRLLSDRFSAERPKGSFSTLEIQRTEQGDSAMYLCASSPQSWTGNGYTFGSGTRLTVV.

This clone was recorded many times. Other DNA sequences within the sample encode an identical CDR3. The chain couples TRBV7-2 to TRBJ2-1; D is undetermined. The V end was cut by 5 bases, the J end by 3 bases, with 2 bases between. This CDR3 is built from 11 residues. Germline V gives CDR1 SGHTA, CDR2 FQGNSA. The CDR3 DNA sequence: TGTGCCAGCAGCGACTACAATGAGCAGTTCTTC. This translates into CASSDYNEQFF.

This clone was detected a few times. The rearrangement uses TRBV7-9 and TRBJ2-5; D is unclear. This CDR3 has 12 residues. CDR1 SEHNR and CDR2 FQNEAQ come from the germline V gene (reference sequence). Trimming stripped 6 bases from V and 0 bases from J, with 5 bases between. The CDR3 coding sequence is TGTGCCAGCAGAAGTGACCAAGAGACCCAGTACTTC. It codes for CASRSDQETQYF.

The rearrangement joins TRBV13 to TRBJ1-3; D unclear. In germline, CDR1 is PRHDT, CDR2 FYEKMQ (reference sequence). Trimming stripped 5 bases from V and 4 bases from J, with 6 bases between. This CDR3 is 12 amino acids long. CDR3 DNA: TGTGCCAGCAGCCGCGGGGGAAACACCATATATTTT. This codes for CASSRGGNTIYF.

This clone has a handful of counts. The genes are TRBV5-1 and TRBJ2-6; D ambiguous. The CDR3 spans 14 residues. Trimming removed 2 bases from V and 4 bases from J, with 7 bases in between. Germline CDR1 reads SGHRS; CDR2 reads YFSETQ. CDR3 amino acids: CASSFQSGANVLTF. The CDR3 nucleotides are TGCGCCAGCAGCTTCCAATCCGGGGCCAACGTCCTGACTTTC.

Written as DNA, the CDR3 is TGTGCCAGCAGCGTAGATGTTATGGACGGAAACAATGAGCAGTTCTTC. It yields the protein CASSVDVMDGNNEQFF. This sequence joins TRBV9 and TRBJ2-1; no clear D gene. This CDR3 contains 16 residues. Between the trimmed V and J ends, which lost 0 bases and 5 bases, there was a span of 15 bases. Germline V gene data show CDR1 as SGDLS and CDR2 as YYNGEE.

The V and J genes are TRBV29-1 and TRBJ1-2; D call uncertain. With 6 bases removed from V and 1 base from J, the gap between germline ends came to 9 bases. The CDR3 spans 12 residues. CDR1 and CDR2 from the germline V gene are SQVTM and ANQGSEA. CDR3 loop: CSVHSLNYGYTF. The CDR3, as DNA: TGCAGCGTCCACAGCCTTAACTATGGCTACACCTTC. The entire variable domain, with the rest obtained from reference TRBV29-1 and TRBJ1-2, is as follows: SAVISQKPSRDICQRGTSLTIQCQVDSQVTMMFWYRQQPGQSLTLIATANQGSEATYESGFVIDKFPISRPNLTFSTLTVSNMSPEDSSIYLCSVHSLNYGYTFGSGTRLTVV.

The J gene is TRBJ2-4, the V gene TRBV25-1; the D call may be TRBD1 or TRBD2 (5 bases each). V was pared by 1 base and J by 4 bases, with 14 bases between. The germline CDR1 and CDR2 sequences are MGHDK and SYGVNS. CDR3 length: 16 residues. The CDR3 bases are TGTGCCAGCAGTGAATCGTGGGGACCAATAAAAAACATTCAGTACTTC. It yields the protein CASSESWGPIKNIQYF. Complete variable domain (other parts from reference TRBV25-1 and TRBJ2-4): EADIYQTPRYLVIGTGKKITLECSQTMGHDKMYWYQQDPGMELHLIHYSYGVNSTEKGDLSSESTVSRIRTEHFPLTLESARPSHTSQYLCASSESWGPIKNIQYFGAGTRLSVL.

This chain connects TRBV25-1 to TRBJ1-2; D is unclear. Per germline, CDR1 MGHDK and CDR2 SYGVNS. Trimming took off 2 bases at V and 5 bases at J, with 6 bases between the two ends. The CDR3 length is 12 residues. CDR3 nucleotides: TGTGCCAGCAGTGAAACGTTATATGGCTACACCTTC. Protein sequence: CASSETLYGYTF.

This clone turned up a few times. The rearrangement joins TRBV10-3 to TRBJ2-7; 13 bases align to TRBD2. J was trimmed by 2 bases and V by 0 bases; bases with no gene match: 10. This CDR3 is 19 amino acids long. The germline V gene encodes CDR1 ENHRY and CDR2 SYGVKD. In DNA form, the CDR3 reads TGTGCCATCAGTGAGTCAGCGAGACTAGCGGGAGGTGCTACCTACGAGCAGTACTTC. Translation: CAISESARLAGGATYEQYF.

This clone was picked up a small number of times. The chain uses TRBV5-8 and TRBJ2-7; no clear D gene. With 1 base removed from V and 4 bases from J, the gap between germline ends came to 9 bases. CDR1 is SGHTS, CDR2 YDEGEE, per germline. The CDR3 length is 13 residues. CDR3 protein: CASSLIGSYEQYF. CDR3 nucleotides: TGTGCCAGCAGCTTGATCGGCAGTTACGAGCAGTACTTC.

The chain recombines TRBV18 with TRBJ2-7; D is ambiguous. CDR3 length: 12 amino acids. V shed 3 bases and J shed 6 bases, with 9 bases lying between them. CDR1 is KGHSH and CDR2 is LQKENI in the germline V gene. The CDR3 spells CASSPNTFEQYF. The CDR3 bases are TGTGCCAGCTCACCCAACACCTTCGAGCAGTACTTC.

This clone was observed a few times. The germline gene is not matched at one end of the junction; a read error may be the cause. This chain links TRBV7-2 with TRBJ2-1; no clear D. This CDR3 has 18 residues. Germline CDR1 and CDR2: SGHTA and FQGNSA. The CDR3 DNA reads TGTGCCAGCACCTTAAGCCGCCCTAGGGCCACTCTTGCTAATGAGCAGTTCTTC. Amino acid sequence: CASTLSRPRATLANEQFF.

This clone was seen only a few times. The chain combines TRBV15 with TRBJ1-3; no firm D call. Germline values: CDR1 LNHNV, CDR2 YYDKDF (reference sequence). The CDR3 totals 16 residues. V gave up 2 bases and J gave up 4 bases, with 15 bases separating them. CDR3 nucleotide sequence: TGTGCCACCAGCAGAACCCGCGGGATAACGGGAAACACCATATATTTT. Translation gives CATSRTRGITGNTIYF.

The rearrangement joins TRBV12-5 to TRBJ2-1; the match to TRBD2 covers 14 bases. Trimming at V came to 6 bases and at J to 8 bases, leaving 9 bases not matched to a gene. This CDR3 region has 16 residues. Germline CDR1 is LGHNT and CDR2 is FRNRAP. The chain's CDR3 is CASGHRGTSGSYEQFF. As DNA, the CDR3 is TGTGCTAGTGGCCACCGTGGGACTAGCGGGAGTTATGAGCAGTTCTTC.